This T cell receptor (beta chain) is drawn from a study of PD-1 blockade in classical Hodgkin lymphoma (dated by TCRdb to 2020 to 2022). Some background on the complete study: Nivolumab dosing was 3 mg/kg intravenously every 2 weeks, continuing until either disease progression or unacceptable toxicity. The study used CyTOF and TCR beta sequencing to define a peripheral blood immune signature of response to PD-1 blockade in classical Hodgkin lymphoma.

V lost 6 bases and J lost 1 base, and the count of bases not matched to a germline gene is 2. Including cysteine and phenylalanine, the CDR3 has 14 amino acids. CDR3 DNA is the only sequence kept; it has 42 bases, read in frame from the first base. From the germline V gene, CDR1 is MRHNA and CDR2 is SNTAGT. Note on this clone: Its target antigen remains unknown. Per-base qualities were not stored, and no clone one base away is much larger.

Explained via the paper, the time point label denotes: cycle 1 day 1 (C1D1), immediately before nivolumab initiation. Relapse after autologous stem cell transplantation had occurred in all trial patients, and cohorts A, B and C were distinguished by prior brentuximab vedotin exposure. The trial cohort was composed of 56 patients with relapsed/refractory classical Hodgkin lymphoma, for whom complete response, partial response or progressive disease was recorded as best overall response. Single-agent nivolumab was administered to trial patients in the multi-cohort phase II CheckMate 205 trial. Best overall response was determined by an independent review committee according to the 2007 International Working Group response criteria. Trial PBMCs were obtained immediately prior to nivolumab initiation (C1D1) and on therapy at cycle 2 day 1 and cycle 4 day 1. After peripheral blood was drawn into 8 mL Vacutainer Cell Preparation Tubes, PBMCs were isolated by centrifugation and then cryopreserved.

Genomic DNA was extracted with the Qiagen DNeasy kit from unsorted PBMCs and from negatively selected CD4+ and CD8+ fractions. TCR beta CDR3 regions were subjected to amplification by immunoSEQ multiplex PCR with primers that anneal to V and J segments. A synthetic immune receptor repertoire was used to minimize amplification bias, and any residual bias was removed computationally once sequencing was done. Under the source paper's analysis protocol: Repertoire diversity was quantified as the Shannon entropy index using custom Python scripts. Unsorted, CD4+ and CD8+ repertoires were analyzed separately, except for combined analyses in which CD4+ and CD8+ sequences were merged in silico. Clonal expansion was defined as at least a 2-fold frequency increase after treatment relative to C1D1, with a pseudocount of 0.5 for undetected baseline clones. Clones with 0 or 1 copy at C1D1 were defined as singleton clones, while clones with 2 or more copies were defined as non-singleton clones. By matching protein sequences in sorted samples from the same patient, clones expanded in unsorted samples were annotated as CD4+, CD8+ or unknown. Wilcoxon tests on paired samples were used to test diversity changes from C1D1 to C4D1. Here the immuneACCESS table is served through TCRdb, limited to in-frame sequences with V and J called. Missing clones are a known gap in these copies; in checked studies unresolved V genes cover under half, and the rest lacks a known reason. V and J calls and clone size come straight from that table; D and trimming were deduced from the DNA. This sample gives about 13,000 clones in total; approximately 86% of them show up just once. The ten top clones hold about 39% of the sample.

General findings and caveats noted by the study authors: Baseline diversity similar to that of newly diagnosed patients was observed in trial patients achieving complete response, whereas significantly lower diversity was observed in partial responders and progressors. Diversity was lower in patients who began nivolumab less than 1 year after ASCT, so these patients were left out of later analyses to avoid confounding by immune reconstitution. Baseline TCR diversity was reported as lower in newly diagnosed patients than in healthy donors, and lower still in relapsed/refractory patients. By C4D1, a significant rise was seen in CD4+ TCR diversity but not in CD8+ TCR diversity (p=0.0027 vs p=0.16), and the rise was most apparent among complete responders (p=0.02). Only a single clinical trial cohort was studied, and what caused the repertoire differences, possibly disease activity or prior therapy, remained undefined.

The receptor was derived from a human donor with classical Hodgkin lymphoma. The sample in question was peripheral blood mononuclear cells (PBMCs), obtained at baseline. This receptor chain uses TRBV6-4 and TRBJ2-2; the central 7 bases match TRBD1. The CDR3 amino acid sequence is: CASSGDRNTGELFF. At the DNA level, the sequence is TGTGCCAGCAGCGGGGACAGGAACACCGGGGAGCTGTTTTTT.